The rows below give T cell receptor beta chains drawn from one sample of a study of cytomegalovirus exposure and HLA in healthy donors. The data were produced by immunoSEQ multiplex PCR, yet TCRdb's version contains in-frame clones alone and is incomplete. The repertoire shows 40,000 or so clones; the top ten hold 4%. The sequencing sample was made of PBMCs. The source is a male donor in good health and CMV-seronegative. The CDR3 runs from the conserved cysteine through the conserved F or W. The D gene is left open where the match is weak.

>TRBV9|TRBJ1-1|TRBD1
CASSVLGQGDTEAFF
TGTGCCAGCAGCGTCCTGGGACAGGGGGACACTGAAGCTTTCTTT
>TRBV27|TRBJ2-7|NA
CASSFGGALEQYF
TGTGCCAGCAGTTTTGGGGGCGCCCTCGAGCAGTACTTC
>TRBV4-2|TRBJ1-1|NA
CASSQVQGPEAFF
TGTGCCAGCAGCCAGGTCCAGGGCCCTGAAGCTTTCTTT
>TRBV5-1|TRBJ2-7|NA
CASSLLERSYEQYF
TGCGCCAGCAGTCTGCTAGAGCGCTCCTACGAGCAGTACTTC
>TRBV20-1|TRBJ1-1|NA
CSVLRNTEAFF
TGCAGTGTACTACGGAACACTGAAGCTTTCTTT
>TRBV6-5|TRBJ1-3|NA
CASSYDRFSGNTIYF
TGTGCCAGCAGCTACGACAGATTCTCTGGAAACACCATATATTTT
>TRBV19|TRBJ2-3|TRBD1
CASSVGTGDLEDTQYF
TGTGCCAGTAGTGTCGGGACAGGGGATTTAGAGGATACGCAGTATTTT
>TRBV6-6|TRBJ1-1|NA
CASSSGREGNTEAFF
TGTGCCAGCAGTTCAGGCAGGGAAGGGAACACTGAAGCTTTCTTT
>TRBV19|TRBJ2-3|TRBD2
CASSIAASGGPGGGTQYF
TGTGCCAGTAGTATAGCGGCTAGCGGGGGACCCGGAGGGGGTACGCAGTATTTT
>TRBV11-2|TRBJ2-7|TRBD1
CASSRRRIRRDRVEEQYF
TGTGCCAGCAGCCGCCGTCGGATTAGAAGGGACAGGGTGGAAGAGCAGTACTTC
>TRBV25-1|TRBJ1-4|TRBD1
CASSEPRQGNEKLFF
TGTGCCAGCAGTGAACCGCGACAGGGTAATGAAAAACTGTTTTTT
>TRBV5-1|TRBJ2-1|NA
CASRDSVPSYNEQFF
TGCGCCAGCAGGGACAGCGTGCCGTCCTACAATGAGCAGTTCTTC
>TRBV7-9|TRBJ1-6|TRBD1
CASSLDRANNSPLHF
TGTGCCAGCAGCCTAGACAGGGCCAATAATTCACCCCTCCACTTT
>TRBV5-1|TRBJ2-7|NA
CASSSTRRGYEQYF
TGCGCCAGCAGCAGCACAAGGCGGGGCTACGAGCAGTACTTC
>TRBV7-9|TRBJ2-1|TRBD2
CASSLASGELGEQFF
TGTGCCAGCAGCTTGGCTAGCGGGGAACTAGGTGAGCAGTTCTTC
>TRBV4-2|TRBJ2-1|TRBD2
CASSQDLSSGSYNEQFF
TGTGCCAGCAGCCAAGACCTTTCTAGCGGCTCCTACAATGAGCAGTTCTTC